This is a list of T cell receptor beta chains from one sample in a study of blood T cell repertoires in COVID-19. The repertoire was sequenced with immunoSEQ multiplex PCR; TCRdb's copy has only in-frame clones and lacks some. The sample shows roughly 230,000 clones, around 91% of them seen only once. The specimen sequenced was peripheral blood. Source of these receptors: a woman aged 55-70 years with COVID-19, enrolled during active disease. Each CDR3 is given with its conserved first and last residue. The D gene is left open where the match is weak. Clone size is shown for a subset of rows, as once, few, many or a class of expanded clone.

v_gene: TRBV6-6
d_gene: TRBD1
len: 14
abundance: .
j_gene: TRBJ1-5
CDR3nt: TGTGCCAGCAGTGGACAGGGGGCGACTCAGCCCCAGCATTTT
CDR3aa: CASSGQGATQPQHF

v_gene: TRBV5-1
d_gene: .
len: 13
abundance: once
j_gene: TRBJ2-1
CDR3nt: TGCGCCAGCAGCCAGGGTACCTACAATGAGCAGTTCTTC
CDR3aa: CASSQGTYNEQFF

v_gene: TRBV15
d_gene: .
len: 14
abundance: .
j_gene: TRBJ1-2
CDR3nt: TGTGCCACCAGCAGTCCGACCGACTCCTATGGCTACACCTTC
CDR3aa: CATSSPTDSYGYTF

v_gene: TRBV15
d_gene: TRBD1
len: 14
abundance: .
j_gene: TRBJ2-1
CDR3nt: TGTGCCACCAGAGGGACAGGAACCTACAATGAGCAGTTCTTC
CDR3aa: CATRGTGTYNEQFF

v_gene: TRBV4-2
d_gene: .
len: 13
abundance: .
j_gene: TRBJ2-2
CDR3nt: TGTGCCAGCAGCCAAGTTAGCACCGGGGAGCTGTTTTTT
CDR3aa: CASSQVSTGELFF

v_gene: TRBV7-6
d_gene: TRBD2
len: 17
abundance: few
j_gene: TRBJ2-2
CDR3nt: TGTGCCAGCAGCTTATACGGGGGGACCGGGGGCACCGGGGAGCTGTTTTTT
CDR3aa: CASSLYGGTGGTGELFF

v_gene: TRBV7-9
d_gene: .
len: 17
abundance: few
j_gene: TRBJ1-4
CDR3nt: TGTGCCAGCAGCTCACCCCGGGTGGGTGCAACTAATGAAAAACTGTTTTTT
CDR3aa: CASSSPRVGATNEKLFF

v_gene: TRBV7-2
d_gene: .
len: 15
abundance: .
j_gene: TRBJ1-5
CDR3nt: TGTGCCAGCAGCTTAGATGGTCAGGGTGATCAGCCCCAGCATTTT
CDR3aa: CASSLDGQGDQPQHF

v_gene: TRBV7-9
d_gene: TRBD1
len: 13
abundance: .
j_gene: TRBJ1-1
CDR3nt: TGTGCCAGCAGCACAGGACAGGGTTTCAGAGCTTTCTTT
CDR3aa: CASSTGQGFRAFF

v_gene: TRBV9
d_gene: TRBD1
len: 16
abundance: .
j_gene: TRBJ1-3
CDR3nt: TGTGCCAGCAGCCAAGCGACAGGGGTGGCTGGAAACACCATATATTTT
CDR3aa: CASSQATGVAGNTIYF

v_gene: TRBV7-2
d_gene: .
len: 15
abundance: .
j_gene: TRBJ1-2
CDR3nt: TGTGCCAGCAGCCCGAGGAGGGGAGCTAACTATGGCTACACCTTC
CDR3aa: CASSPRRGANYGYTF

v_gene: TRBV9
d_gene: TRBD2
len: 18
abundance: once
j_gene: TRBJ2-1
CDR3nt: TGTGCCAGCAGCGTAGGGCTAGCGGGGTGGAGCTCCTACAATGAGCAGTTCTTC
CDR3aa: CASSVGLAGWSSYNEQFF

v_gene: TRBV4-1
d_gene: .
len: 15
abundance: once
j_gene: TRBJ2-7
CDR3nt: TGCGCCAGCAGTCAAGGTTGGTCGCGGGGCCACGAGCAGTACTTC
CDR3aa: CASSQGWSRGHEQYF

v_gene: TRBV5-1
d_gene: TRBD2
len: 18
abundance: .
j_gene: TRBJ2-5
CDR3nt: TGCGCCAGCAGCGCCGGGACTAGCGGGGGGGCTGCAGTGGAGACCCAGTACTTC
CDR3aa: CASSAGTSGGAAVETQYF

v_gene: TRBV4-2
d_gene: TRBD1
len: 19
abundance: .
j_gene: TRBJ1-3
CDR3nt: TGTGCCAGCAGCACCGCCGGGACAGCCGGTCTCCTCTCTGGAAACACCATATATTTT
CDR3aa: CASSTAGTAGLLSGNTIYF

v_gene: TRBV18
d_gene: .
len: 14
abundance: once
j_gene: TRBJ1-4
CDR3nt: TGTGCCAGCTCACCAAGACTAACAGACGAAAAACTGTTTTTT
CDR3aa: CASSPRLTDEKLFF

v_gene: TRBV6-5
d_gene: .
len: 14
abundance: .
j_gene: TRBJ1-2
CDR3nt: TGTGCCAGCAGTTACTCCGGGGTTAACTATGGCTACACCTTC
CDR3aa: CASSYSGVNYGYTF

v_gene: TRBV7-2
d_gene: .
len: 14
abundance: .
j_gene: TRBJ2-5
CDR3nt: TGTGCCAGCAGCCCCACCGGGGGTCCGGAGACCCAGTACTTC
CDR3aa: CASSPTGGPETQYF

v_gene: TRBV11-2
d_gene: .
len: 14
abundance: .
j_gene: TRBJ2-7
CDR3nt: TGTGCCAGCGGAGGGCGGCATCGGGGTGACGAGCAGTACTTC
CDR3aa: CASGGRHRGDEQYF

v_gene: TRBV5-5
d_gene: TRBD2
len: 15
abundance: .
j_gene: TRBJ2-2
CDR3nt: TGTGCCAGCAGCTTGGAAGGACTAGCCACCGGGGAGCTGTTTTTT
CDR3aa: CASSLEGLATGELFF

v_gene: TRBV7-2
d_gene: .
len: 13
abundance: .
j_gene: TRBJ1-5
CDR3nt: TGTGCCAGCAGCTTAAGCCAGGGTCAGCCCCAGCATTTT
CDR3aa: CASSLSQGQPQHF

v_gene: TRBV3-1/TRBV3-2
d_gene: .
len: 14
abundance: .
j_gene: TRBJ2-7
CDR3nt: TGTGCCAGCAGCCGGACTCCGATCACCGACGAGCAGTACTTC
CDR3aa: CASSRTPITDEQYF

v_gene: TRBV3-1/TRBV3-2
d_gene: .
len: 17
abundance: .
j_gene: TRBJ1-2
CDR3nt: TGTGCCAGCAGCCACGCAGGGCCCAAGCCCTCCCATGATGGCTACACCTTC
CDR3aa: CASSHAGPKPSHDGYTF

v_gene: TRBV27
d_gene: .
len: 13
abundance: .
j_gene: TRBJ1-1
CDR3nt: TGTGCCAGCAGTTTGTTAGAGAACACTGAAGCTTTCTTT
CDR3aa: CASSLLENTEAFF

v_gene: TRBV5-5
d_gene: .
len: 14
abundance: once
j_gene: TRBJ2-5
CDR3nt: TGTGCCAGCAGCTCCAGGACTGACCAAGAGACCCAGTACTTC
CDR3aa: CASSSRTDQETQYF

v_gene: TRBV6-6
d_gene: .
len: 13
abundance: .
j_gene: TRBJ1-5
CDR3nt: TGTGCCAGCATACGGGATAGCAATCAGCCCCAGCATTTT
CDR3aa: CASIRDSNQPQHF

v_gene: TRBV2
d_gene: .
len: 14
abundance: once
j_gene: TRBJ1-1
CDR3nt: TGTGCCAGCAGTGGACTGGGTGTGAACACTGAAGCTTTCTTT
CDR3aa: CASSGLGVNTEAFF

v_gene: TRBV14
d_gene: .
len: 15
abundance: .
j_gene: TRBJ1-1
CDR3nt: TGTGCCAGCAGCCAAGAACGGGTTCAAAACACTGAAGCTTTCTTT
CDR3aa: CASSQERVQNTEAFF

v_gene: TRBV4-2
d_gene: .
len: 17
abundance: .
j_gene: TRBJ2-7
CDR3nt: TGTGCCAGCAGCCAAGATCCCAGGACAGCGCGAGGGGACGAGCAGTACTTC
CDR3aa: CASSQDPRTARGDEQYF

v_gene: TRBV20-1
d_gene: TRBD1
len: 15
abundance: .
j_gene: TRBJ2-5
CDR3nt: TGCAGTGCTAGTAGAGGAGGGACAGGCCAAGAGACCCAGTACTTC
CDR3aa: CSASRGGTGQETQYF

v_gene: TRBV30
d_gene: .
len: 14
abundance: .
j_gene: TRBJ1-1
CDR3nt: TGTGCCTGGAGTTGGAAGAGGCTGAACACTGAAGCTTTCTTT
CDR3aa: CAWSWKRLNTEAFF

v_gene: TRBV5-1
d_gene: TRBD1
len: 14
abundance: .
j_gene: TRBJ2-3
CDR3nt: TGCGCCAGCAATCGGGACAGCCCCACAGATACGCAGTATTTT
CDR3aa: CASNRDSPTDTQYF

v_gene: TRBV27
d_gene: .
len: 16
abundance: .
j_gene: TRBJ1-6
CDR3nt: TGTGCCAGCAGTTTCGGCCGGGGACAAACTAATTCACCCCTCCACTTT
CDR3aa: CASSFGRGQTNSPLHF

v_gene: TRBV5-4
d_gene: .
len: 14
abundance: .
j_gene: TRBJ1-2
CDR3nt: TGTGCCAGCAGCTTCCAGGACAGACTTAATGGCTACACCTTC
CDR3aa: CASSFQDRLNGYTF

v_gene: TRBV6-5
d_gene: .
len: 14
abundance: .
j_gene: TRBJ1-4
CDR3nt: TGTGCCAGCTCCCCGCCGGGGAGGAGGGAAAAACTGTTTTTT
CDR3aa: CASSPPGRREKLFF

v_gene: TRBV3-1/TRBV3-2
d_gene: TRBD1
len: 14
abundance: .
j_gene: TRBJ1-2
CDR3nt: TGTGCCAGCAGCCAAGATCACAGGGGGCTCGGCTACACCTTC
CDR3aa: CASSQDHRGLGYTF

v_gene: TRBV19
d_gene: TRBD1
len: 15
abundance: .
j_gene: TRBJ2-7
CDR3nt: TGTGCCAGTAGTCGTCACGGACAGGCGGGCTACGAGCAGTACTTC
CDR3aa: CASSRHGQAGYEQYF

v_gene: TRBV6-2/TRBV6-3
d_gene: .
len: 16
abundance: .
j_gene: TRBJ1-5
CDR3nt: TGTGCCAGCAGTGTCCGCCGCAGGGTTGGAAATCAGCCCCAGCATTTT
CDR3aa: CASSVRRRVGNQPQHF

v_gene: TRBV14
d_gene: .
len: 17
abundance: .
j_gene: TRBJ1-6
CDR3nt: TGTGCCAGCAGCCCCATCTGGTCGGGAAAATATAATTCACCCCTCCACTTT
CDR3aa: CASSPIWSGKYNSPLHF

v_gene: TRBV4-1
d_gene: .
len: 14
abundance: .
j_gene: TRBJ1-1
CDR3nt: TGCGCCAGCAGCGGGGCCAGTGTGTACACTGAAGCTTTCTTT
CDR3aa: CASSGASVYTEAFF

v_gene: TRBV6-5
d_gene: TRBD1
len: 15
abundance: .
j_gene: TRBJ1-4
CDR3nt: TGTGCCAGCAATCTTTCCGGGACAGCGTATGAAAAACTGTTTTTT
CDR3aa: CASNLSGTAYEKLFF